In its sample, the clone carrying this T cell receptor beta chain was seen a few times. Antigen unknown. Every patient was untreated before thyroid surgery. The data are from a study of metastatic and nonmetastatic thyroid tumors. Study-wide background: The comparison covered peripheral blood and tumor or nodule tissue in malignant and benign thyroid patients. Points from the study as a whole: In both blood and tumor samples, TCR beta diversity was reported significantly higher for malignant than benign nodules.

With V trimmed by 6 bases and J by 7 bases, 12 bases remained unmatched. This CDR3 contains 15 residues. Germline V lookup: CDR1 MDHEN, CDR2 SYDVKM. As handled by the study authors: Researchers built a distant-metastasis classifier for papillary thyroid cancer that drew on CDR3 differences across clinicopathological groups. Using MiXCR, TCRdb reanalyzed the PCR reads. Here the V and J calls rest on TCRdb's processing, not on the authors' analysis. Here the sample spans roughly 14,000 clones, around 36% being singletons. The TCR originated in a female donor with papillary thyroid cancer or a benign thyroid nodule (not recorded which). Some clones in this sample may be carry-over from other donors' samples. The specimen was tumor tissue. The rearrangement links TRBV28 to TRBJ2-7, with TRBD1 identical over 10 bases. In DNA, the CDR3 is TGTGCCAGCAGCTCGGTGGGGACAGGGGTGAGAGAGCAGTACTTC. Its protein is CASSSVGTGVREQYF.